This record covers a single TCR beta chain. The antigen remains undetermined. The method was immunoSEQ multiplex PCR; TCRdb's version includes in-frame clones alone and lacks a portion of them. The repertoire includes roughly 60,000 clones, under 90% of them detected once, and 6.2% sits in the top ten. Germline CDR1 reads SGHRS; CDR2 reads YFSETQ. V trimming: 6 bases; J trimming: 1 base; junction bases outside the gene matches: 6. The CDR3 extends over 15 amino acids. This specimen belongs to a study of a mutant IDH1 vaccine in newly diagnosed glioma. The overall study: Vaccine dosing followed radiotherapy by 4-6 weeks, or accompanied temozolomide cycles. Earlier treatment was radiotherapy, temozolomide, or both, with most getting both. Whole-study results and caveats: With respect to changes in top peripheral T cell clonotypes, pseudoprogression seemed unrelated.

Time point meaning: week 23, last vaccination. Every single dose of the vaccine, 300 ug of mutant IDH1 20-mer peptide, came with topical imiquimod. New WHO grade 3 or 4 astrocytomas that were IDH1-mutant and ATRX-lost had been found in donors. Here the sequenced sample was PBMCs, taken from a glioma patient whose treatment included an IDH1 peptide vaccine. V usage is TRBV5-1 and J usage is TRBJ2-3, with 9 bases fitting TRBD1. The receptor's source is a man between 35 and 55 years old with glioma. CDR3 coding DNA: TGCGCCAGCAATCGGAGGACAGGGGGCACAGATACGCAGTATTTT. Translating it yields CASNRRTGGTDTQYF.